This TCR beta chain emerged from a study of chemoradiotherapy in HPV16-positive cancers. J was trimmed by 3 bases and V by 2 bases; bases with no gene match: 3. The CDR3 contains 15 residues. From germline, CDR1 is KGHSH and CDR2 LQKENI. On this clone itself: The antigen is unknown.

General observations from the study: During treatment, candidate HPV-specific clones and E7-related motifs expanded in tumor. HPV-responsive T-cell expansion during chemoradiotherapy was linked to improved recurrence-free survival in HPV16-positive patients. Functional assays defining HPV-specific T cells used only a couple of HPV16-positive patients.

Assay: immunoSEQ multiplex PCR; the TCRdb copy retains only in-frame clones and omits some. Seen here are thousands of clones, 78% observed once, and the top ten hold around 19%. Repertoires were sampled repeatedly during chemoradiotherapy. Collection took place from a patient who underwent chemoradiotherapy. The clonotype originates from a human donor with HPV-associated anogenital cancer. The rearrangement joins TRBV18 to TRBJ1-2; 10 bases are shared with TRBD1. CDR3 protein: CASSPGTGVHYGYTF. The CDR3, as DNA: TGTGCCAGCTCACCAGGGACAGGGGTTCACTATGGCTACACCTTC. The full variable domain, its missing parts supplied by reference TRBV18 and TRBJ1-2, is NAGVMQNPRHLVRRRGQEARLRCSPMKGHSHVYWYRQLPEEGLKFMVYLQKENIIDESGMPKERFSAEFPKEGPSILRIQQVVRGDSAAYFCASSPGTGVHYGYTFGSGTRLTVV.